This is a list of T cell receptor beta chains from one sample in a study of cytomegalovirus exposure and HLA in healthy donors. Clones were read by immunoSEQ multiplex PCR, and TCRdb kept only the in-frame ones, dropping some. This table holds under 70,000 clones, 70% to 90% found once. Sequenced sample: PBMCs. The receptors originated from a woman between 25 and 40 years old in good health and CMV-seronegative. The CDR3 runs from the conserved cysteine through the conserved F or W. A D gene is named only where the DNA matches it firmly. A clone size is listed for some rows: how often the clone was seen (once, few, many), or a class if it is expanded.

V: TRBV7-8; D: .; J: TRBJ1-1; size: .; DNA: TGTGCCAGCAGCCGCAAGGGGGAACCGATAAGTGAAGCTTTCTTT; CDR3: CASSRKGEPISEAFF
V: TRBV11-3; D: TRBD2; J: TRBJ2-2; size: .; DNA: TGTGCCAGCGGGGGAGGGGTCAACACCGGGGAGCTGTTTTTT; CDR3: CASGGGVNTGELFF
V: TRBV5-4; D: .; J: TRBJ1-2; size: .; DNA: TGTGCCAGCAGCTTGCCCTACAGGGACGACGGCTACACCTTC; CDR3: CASSLPYRDDGYTF
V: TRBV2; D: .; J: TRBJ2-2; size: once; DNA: TGTGCCAGCAGTGAATCGTCCGGACAGTACACCGGGGAGCTGTTTTTT; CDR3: CASSESSGQYTGELFF
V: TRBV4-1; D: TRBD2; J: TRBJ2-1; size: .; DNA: TGCGCCAGCAGCCAGCTAGCGGGAGATGAGCAGTTCTTC; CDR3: CASSQLAGDEQFF
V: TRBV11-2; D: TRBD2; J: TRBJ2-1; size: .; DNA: TGTGCCAGCAGTGCCCTCCTAGCGGGAGGAACAAATGAGCAGTTCTTC; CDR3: CASSALLAGGTNEQFF
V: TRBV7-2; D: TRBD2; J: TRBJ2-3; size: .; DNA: TGTGCCAGCAGTTCCCTAGCGGGAGTAGATACGCAGTATTTT; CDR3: CASSSLAGVDTQYF
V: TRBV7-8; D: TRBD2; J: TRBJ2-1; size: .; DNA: TGTGCCAGCAGCTCGGGACTAGCGGGCGATGAGCAGTTCTTC; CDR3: CASSSGLAGDEQFF
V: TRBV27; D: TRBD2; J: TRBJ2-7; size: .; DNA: TGTGCCAGCAGTTTGGCTAGCGGGCCCCCCTACGAGCAGTACTTC; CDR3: CASSLASGPPYEQYF
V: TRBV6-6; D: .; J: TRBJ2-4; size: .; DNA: TGTGCCAGCAGTTACGAACGGAGCAAAAACATTCAGTACTTC; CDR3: CASSYERSKNIQYF
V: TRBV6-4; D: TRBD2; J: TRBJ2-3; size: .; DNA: TGTGCCAGCAGTGAGACTAGCGGGAGCAGTGGAGATACGCAGTATTTT; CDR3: CASSETSGSSGDTQYF